This T cell receptor (beta chain) was captured by sequencing in a study of control samples from healthy donors and cancer patients. This clone has just a few counts. Using immunoSEQ multiplex PCR, the repertoire was profiled, and TCRdb retains in-frame clones only, with some absent. The sample has 150,000 to 200,000 clones, more than 85% seen once. CDR3 length: 14 amino acids. Trimming removed 3 bases from V and 7 bases from J, with 16 bases in between. The chain links TRBV23-1 to TRBJ2-7; the D gene is possibly TRBD1 (6 bases). TRBV23-1 is sorted into the ORF group, with uncertain function. This TCR came from a woman aged 25 to 45 in good health. Material: blood. The CDR3 protein is CASSHSPGVGEQYF. The CDR3 region has the DNA TGCGCCAGCAGTCACAGCCCAGGGGTGGGTGAGCAGTACTTC.